These T cell receptor beta chains were read from a single sample in a study of T cell changes during pregnancy in multiple sclerosis. Sequencing used immunoSEQ multiplex PCR; TCRdb keeps in-frame clones, though not all of them. The repertoire holds approximately 59,000 clones, with 91% as singletons. The starting material was peripheral blood, obtained in the third trimester of pregnancy. Every receptor here comes from a female donor in good health, enrolled as a control in a pregnancy study. Both conserved end residues are part of each CDR3. Each record gives: CDR3 protein, CDR3 DNA, V gene, J gene, D gene, clone size. The D gene is left open where the match is weak. Clone size is given for some rows only: seen once, a few or many times, or a class if the clone is expanded.

CDR3aa: CASVGQNPFYGYTF; CDR3nt: TGTGCCAGCGTTGGACAAAACCCTTTCTATGGCTACACCTTC; v_gene: TRBV25-1; j_gene: TRBJ1-2; d_gene: .; abundance: .
CDR3aa: CAWSLQGTGKPQHF; CDR3nt: TGTGCCTGGAGCTTACAGGGAACGGGGAAGCCCCAGCATTTT; v_gene: TRBV30; j_gene: TRBJ1-5; d_gene: .; abundance: once
CDR3aa: CASSPGGDGGAFF; CDR3nt: TGTGCCAGCAGCCCCGGGGGTGACGGGGGAGCTTTCTTT; v_gene: TRBV11-3; j_gene: TRBJ1-1; d_gene: .; abundance: .
CDR3aa: CSVGGGIRTGELFF; CDR3nt: TGCAGCGTCGGGGGGGGGATACGGACCGGGGAGCTGTTTTTT; v_gene: TRBV29-1; j_gene: TRBJ2-2; d_gene: TRBD2; abundance: .
CDR3aa: CASSQISGNTGELFF; CDR3nt: TGTGCCAGCAGCCAGATTAGCGGGAACACCGGGGAGCTGTTTTTT; v_gene: TRBV9; j_gene: TRBJ2-2; d_gene: .; abundance: .
CDR3aa: CASSLGGSYTEAFF; CDR3nt: TGTGCCAGCAGCTTAGGAGGGAGTTACACTGAAGCTTTCTTT; v_gene: TRBV7-6; j_gene: TRBJ1-1; d_gene: .; abundance: .
CDR3aa: CAWADTEKLFF; CDR3nt: TGTGCCTGGGCTGACACTGAAAAACTGTTTTTT; v_gene: TRBV30; j_gene: TRBJ1-4; d_gene: .; abundance: few
CDR3aa: CASSQDRGGPPSF; CDR3nt: TGCGCCAGCAGCCAAGATAGAGGAGGGCCCCCCAGCTTC; v_gene: TRBV4-3; j_gene: TRBJ1-2; d_gene: .; abundance: .
CDR3aa: CASSSGQGDSDTQYF; CDR3nt: TGTGCCAGCAGCTCAGGACAGGGGGATTCAGATACGCAGTATTTT; v_gene: TRBV11-3; j_gene: TRBJ2-3; d_gene: TRBD1; abundance: .
CDR3aa: CASSDNPPPGKSQHF; CDR3nt: TGTGCCAGCAGTGATAACCCGCCGCCGGGGAAGTCCCAGCATTTT; v_gene: TRBV2; j_gene: TRBJ1-5; d_gene: .; abundance: .
CDR3aa: CASSLQGTGSNTEAFF; CDR3nt: TGTGCCAGCAGCTTACAGGGGACAGGGAGTAACACTGAAGCTTTCTTT; v_gene: TRBV7-2; j_gene: TRBJ1-1; d_gene: TRBD1; abundance: .
CDR3aa: CASRTVYGYTF; CDR3nt: TGTGCCAGTAGGACAGTCTATGGCTACACCTTC; v_gene: TRBV19; j_gene: TRBJ1-2; d_gene: .; abundance: .
CDR3aa: CASNPTTGSYGYTF; CDR3nt: TGTGCCAGCAATCCAACGACAGGAAGCTATGGCTACACCTTC; v_gene: TRBV6-5; j_gene: TRBJ1-2; d_gene: .; abundance: .
CDR3aa: CSVAPSGSRGSQETQYF; CDR3nt: TGCAGCGTTGCCCCCTCAGGGTCTAGGGGGAGTCAAGAGACCCAGTACTTC; v_gene: TRBV29-1; j_gene: TRBJ2-5; d_gene: .; abundance: .
CDR3aa: CASSLVVGATQYF; CDR3nt: TGTGCCAGCAGCTTGGTTGTAGGGGCGACCCAGTACTTC; v_gene: TRBV11-3; j_gene: TRBJ2-5; d_gene: .; abundance: .
CDR3aa: CASSLNRDLEAFF; CDR3nt: TGTGCCAGCAGCTTAAACAGGGACCTCGAAGCTTTCTTT; v_gene: TRBV7-2; j_gene: TRBJ1-1; d_gene: .; abundance: once
CDR3aa: CASSPNRGTGELFF; CDR3nt: TGTGCCAGCAGTCCTAACAGGGGGACCGGGGAGCTGTTTTTT; v_gene: TRBV28; j_gene: TRBJ2-2; d_gene: TRBD1; abundance: .
CDR3aa: CASSIGLAGTQTQYF; CDR3nt: TGTGCCAGTAGTATTGGGCTAGCGGGGACTCAGACCCAGTACTTC; v_gene: TRBV19; j_gene: TRBJ2-5; d_gene: TRBD2; abundance: .
CDR3aa: CASRLTGGRVQPQHF; CDR3nt: TGTGCCAGCAGACTGACAGGGGGCAGGGTTCAGCCCCAGCATTTT; v_gene: TRBV6-1; j_gene: TRBJ1-5; d_gene: TRBD1; abundance: .
CDR3aa: CASSLEVRAEAFF; CDR3nt: TGTGCCAGCAGCTTAGAGGTCCGGGCTGAAGCTTTCTTT; v_gene: TRBV7-2; j_gene: TRBJ1-1; d_gene: .; abundance: .
CDR3aa: CASSLKAGDTNNYGYTF; CDR3nt: TGTGCCAGCAGCCTCAAGGCGGGGGATACAAATAACTATGGCTACACCTTC; v_gene: TRBV7-9; j_gene: TRBJ1-2; d_gene: .; abundance: .
CDR3aa: CASSQDLWGGGTDTQYF; CDR3nt: TGTGCCAGCAGCCAAGACCTTTGGGGGGGCGGCACAGATACGCAGTATTTT; v_gene: TRBV4-2; j_gene: TRBJ2-3; d_gene: .; abundance: .
CDR3aa: CASSAGTGLYNSPLHF; CDR3nt: TGTGCCAGCAGTGCCGGGACAGGGCTCTATAATTCACCCCTCCACTTT; v_gene: TRBV28; j_gene: TRBJ1-6; d_gene: TRBD1; abundance: .
CDR3aa: CASSPRTRGEQFF; CDR3nt: TGTGCCAGCAGCCCACGGACTAGAGGTGAGCAGTTCTTC; v_gene: TRBV7-2; j_gene: TRBJ2-1; d_gene: TRBD2; abundance: .
CDR3aa: CASSLTRVRQPQHF; CDR3nt: TGTGCCAGCAGCTTAACTAGGGTCCGCCAGCCCCAGCATTTT; v_gene: TRBV7-2; j_gene: TRBJ1-5; d_gene: .; abundance: .
CDR3aa: CATTRDRGTPLHF; CDR3nt: TGTGCCACCACGAGGGACAGGGGTACACCCCTCCACTTT; v_gene: TRBV28; j_gene: TRBJ1-6; d_gene: TRBD1; abundance: .